This T cell receptor (beta chain) is drawn from a study of molecular identifiers for immune sequencing clone quantification. Study background: Five portions were made in replicates from RNA of about 21,000 or 97,000 naive CD8 cells, and four underwent sequencing.

Methods described previously, with TCR primers listed, were used for bulk TCR libraries. In TCRdb, the PCR reads were re-called with MiXCR into one record per CDR3 protein. Of 250,000 to 400,000 distinct CDR3 sequences listed, about a fifth are singletons. Naive CD8 T cells were FACS-sorted by CD8+CD4-CCR7+CD45RA+ markers. Germline V gene lookup returns CDR1 MGHRA and CDR2 YSYEKL. This CDR3 has 14 residues. Details on this clonotype: This may be a read error, as it is one base from a much larger clone.

Sequencing was carried out using naive CD8+ T cells from blood, with Jurkat cell RNA spiked in. As for subset: FACS-sorted CD8+CD4-CCR7+CD45RA+ naive T cells. The TCR originated in a human donor in good health. Some libraries in this study had Jurkat cell RNA spiked in. The chain uses TRBV4-1 and TRBJ1-1; possible D gene TRBD1, 6 bases. CDR3 in amino acids: CASSKGQGITEAYF. In DNA, the CDR3 is TGCGCCAGCAGCAAAGGGCAGGGGATCACTGAAGCTTACTTT.